A single sample gave rise to the 28 T cell receptor beta chains below, sequenced in a study of memory CD8 T cells in hepatitis C reinfection. As for time point: late/post reinfection, 12 to 24 weeks after detection. The sorted cells went straight to TCR sequencing with no prior in vitro expansion. The table came from immunoSEQ multiplex PCR; TCRdb's copy has only in-frame clones and leaves some out. The sample shows around 45,000 clones, 80% to 90% of them seen only once. Sample: naive CD8+ T cells sorted from blood. The receptors were gathered from a man aged 18 to 30 with hepatitis C virus infection.

The chain links TRBV5-5 to TRBJ2-1; the D gene is possibly TRBD2 (6 bases). Germline CDR1 and CDR2: SGHKS and YYEKEE (reference sequence). This CDR3 comprises 15 residues. Deletions cut 4 bases from V and 0 bases from J, with 11 bases between. This chain's CDR3 is CASSISGPSYNEQFF. In DNA form, the CDR3 reads TGTGCCAGCAGCATTAGCGGACCCTCCTACAATGAGCAGTTCTTC. The full variable domain, completed using reference TRBV5-5 and TRBJ2-1, is DAGVTQSPTHLIKTRGQQVTLRCSPISGHKSVSWYQQVLGQGPQFIFQYYEKEERGRGNFPDRFSARQFPNYSSELNVNALLLGDSALYLCASSISGPSYNEQFFGPGTRLTVL.

CDR3 coding DNA: TGTGCCATCAGTGAGACGACAGTGTCCTACGAGCAGTACGTC. This encodes CAISETTVSYEQYV. V and J are TRBV10-3 and TRBJ2-7; the D gene is possibly TRBD1 (5 bases). CDR1 and CDR2 from the germline V gene are ENHRY and SYGVKD. This CDR3 comprises 14 residues. The V end was cut by 2 bases, the J end by 1 base, with 9 bases between.

This chain joins TRBV19 and TRBJ1-1; a possible D gene is TRBD1 (6 bases). CDR1 is LNHDA and CDR2 is SQIVND in the germline V gene (reference sequence). Trimming removed 0 bases at V and 7 bases at J, with 15 bases between. The CDR3 spans 15 residues. The CDR3 sequence: CASSIEPGTSGEAFF. CDR3 coding DNA: TGTGCCAGTAGTATAGAGCCCGGGACATCCGGTGAAGCTTTCTTT.

The chain recombines TRBV6-5 with TRBJ1-2; TRBD1 matches at 8 bases. The length of the CDR3 is 15 residues. Germline V gives CDR1 MNHEY, CDR2 SVGAGI. V dropped 1 base and J dropped 1; count of bases not matched to a gene: 2. The CDR3 region is CASSYLQGDNYGYTF. The CDR3 DNA follows: TGTGCCAGCAGTTACTTACAGGGGGATAACTATGGCTACACCTTC.

The gene calls are TRBV7-2 and TRBJ2-2, with D perhaps TRBD1 (5 bases). The CDR3 has 16 residues. Deletions cut 2 bases from V and 3 bases from J, with 13 bases between. Germline assignment: CDR1 SGHTA and CDR2 FQGNSA. The CDR3 nucleotides read TGTGCCAGCAGCTTACGAAGTTTCAGGGACACCGGGGAGCTGTTTTTT. It is translated as CASSLRSFRDTGELFF.

The chain links TRBV28 to TRBJ1-3, with D tentatively TRBD1 (6 bases). Trimming removed 3 bases at V and 4 bases at J, with 19 bases between. The CDR3 runs to 17 residues. In germline, CDR1 is MDHEN, CDR2 SYDVKM. Here the CDR3 DNA reads TGTGCCAGCAGTTTTGGGCCCAGGGGACTAGGGGGAAACACCATATATTTT. This encodes CASSFGPRGLGGNTIYF.

The rearrangement joins TRBV5-4 to TRBJ1-1, with TRBD1 as a possible D gene (5 bases). The V and J ends lost 2 bases and 7 bases respectively, with 15 bases between them. In germline, CDR1 is SGHNT, CDR2 YYREEE (reference sequence). This CDR3 region has 14 residues. This CDR3 reads CASSLRGGVGEAFF. CDR3 DNA sequence: TGTGCCAGCAGCTTACGGGGGGGAGTTGGTGAAGCTTTCTTT. Filled out from reference TRBV5-4 and TRBJ1-1, the complete variable domain reads ETGVTQSPTHLIKTRGQQVTLRCSSQSGHNTVSWYQQALGQGPQFIFQYYREEENGRGNFPPRFSGLQFPNYSSELNVNALELDDSALYLCASSLRGGVGEAFFGQGTRLTVV.

The chain couples TRBV19 to TRBJ2-1, with TRBD2 matching over 12 bases. CDR3 size: 14 residues. Unmatched junction bases numbered 3, after V lost 6 bases and J lost 6 bases. The germline V gene has CDR1 LNHDA and CDR2 SQIVND (reference sequence). The CDR3 region has the DNA TGTGCCAGTAGCGTACTAGCGGGGGGCAATGAGCAGTTCTTC. Translated, it gives CASSVLAGGNEQFF.

The rearrangement links TRBV29-1 to TRBJ2-7, with TRBD2 matching over 12 bases. The V and J ends lost 4 bases and 4 bases, in that order; junction bases with no gene match: 5. Per germline, CDR1 SQVTM and CDR2 ANQGSEA. CDR3 length: 14 residues. The CDR3, as DNA: TGCAGCGTTGGGCTAGCGGGAGGGAGGTACGAGCAGTACTTC. Translating it yields CSVGLAGGRYEQYF.

This chain links TRBV19 with TRBJ2-1; 7 positions match TRBD2. The CDR3 consists of 15 residues. Germline-derived CDR1 and CDR2 are LNHDA and SQIVND (reference sequence). V lost 3 bases, J lost 6 bases, and 8 bases stayed unmatched. CDR3 loop: CASSIGGGGANEQFF. The CDR3 DNA follows: TGTGCCAGTAGTATTGGGGGGGGTGGGGCCAATGAGCAGTTCTTC.

The chain employs TRBV5-4 and TRBJ2-5, with no clear D. Germline V gene data show CDR1 as SGHNT and CDR2 as YYREEE (reference sequence). Trimming pared 2 bases from V and 4 bases from J, leaving 12 bases between. The CDR3 runs 14 residues. This CDR3 is CASSLWLNVETQYF. For the CDR3, the DNA is TGTGCCAGCAGCTTATGGCTTAACGTAGAGACCCAGTACTTC.

This rearrangement joins TRBV19 to TRBJ1-5; a possible D gene is TRBD1 (5 bases). The length of the CDR3 is 15 residues. Between the trimmed V and J ends, which lost 10 bases and 0 bases, there was a span of 16 bases. The V gene's germline CDR1 is LNHDA and CDR2 SQIVND (reference sequence). The CDR3 is CATLGGTDSNQPQHF. The DNA for the CDR3 is TGTGCCACTCTGGGCGGGACTGATAGCAATCAGCCCCAGCATTTT.

J is TRBJ1-3 and V is TRBV4-1; D remains ambiguous. Between the trimmed V and J ends, which lost 5 bases and 8 bases, there was a span of 13 bases. The CDR3 loop spans 13 amino acids. In germline, CDR1 is MGHRA, CDR2 YSYEKL. The CDR3 loop is CASSTLPGDTIYF. In DNA form, the CDR3 reads TGCGCCAGCAGCACACTACCCGGGGACACCATATATTTT.

The gene calls are TRBV27 and TRBJ2-3, with 9 bases fitting TRBD1. This CDR3 comprises 15 residues. Germline CDR1 MNHEY, CDR2 SMNVEV (reference sequence). The J segment lost 3 bases and the V segment lost 3 bases, leaving 4 bases of the junction unmatched. CDR3 sequence reads: CASSLVDRGTDTQYF. CDR3 DNA sequence: TGTGCCAGCAGTTTGGTAGACAGGGGGACAGATACGCAGTATTTT.

The chain recombines TRBV7-6 with TRBJ2-2, with 10 bases aligning to TRBD2. This CDR3 is built from 16 residues. The germline V gene encodes CDR1 SGHVS and CDR2 FNYEAQ. With 1 base clipped from V and 4 bases from J, the junction kept 3 bases outside the gene matches. CDR3 bases: TGTGCCAGCAGCTTAGGGGCTAGCGGGGGCACCGGGGAGCTGTTTTTT. This sequence encodes CASSLGASGGTGELFF.

The V call is TRBV19, the J call TRBJ2-1; TRBD1 matches at 8 bases. The CDR3 is 12 residues long. Unmatched junction bases numbered 2, after V lost 4 bases and J lost 9 bases. CDR1 and CDR2 from the germline V gene are LNHDA and SQIVND (reference sequence). The CDR3 loop reads CASSTGGFEQFF. In nucleotides, the CDR3 is TGTGCCAGTAGTACAGGGGGCTTTGAGCAGTTCTTC.

This clone appeared a single time. The rearrangement joins TRBV6-1 to TRBJ1-5; no reliable D call. The CDR3 contains 17 residues. V was cut by 1 base and J by 6 bases, with 19 bases left in between. Germline CDR1 reads MNHNS; CDR2 reads SASEGT. CDR3 region: CASSEGPGREWGQPQHF. The CDR3 DNA reads TGTGCCAGCAGTGAAGGGCCGGGGAGGGAGTGGGGTCAGCCCCAGCATTTT.

The chain recombines TRBV11-1 with TRBJ2-3; the match to TRBD2 covers 12 bases. The junction had 1 base not matched to a gene; V was cut back by 2 bases and J by 1 base. Germline CDR1 reads SGHAT; CDR2 reads FQDESV (reference sequence). The CDR3 extends over 16 amino acids. In nucleotides, the CDR3 is TGTGCCAGCAGCTTAAGACTAGCGGGAGGCACAGATACGCAGTATTTT. It encodes CASSLRLAGGTDTQYF.

This clone was seen a single time. The J gene is TRBJ1-1, the V gene TRBV27; tentatively, D is TRBD1 (5 bases). V lost 5 bases to trimming and J lost 5 bases, with 21 bases between them. Germline V CDR1 and CDR2: MNHEY, SMNVEV (reference sequence). CDR3 length equals 16 residues. The CDR3 reads CASSKPLGGSLTEAFF. CDR3 sequence (DNA): TGTGCCAGCAGTAAGCCCCTCGGGGGGAGTTTAACTGAAGCTTTCTTT.

The chain links TRBV9 to TRBJ2-5; D is unresolved. This CDR3 has 13 residues. CDR1 and CDR2 from the germline V gene are SGDLS and YYNGEE. Trimming took off 4 bases at V and 5 bases at J, with 12 bases between the two ends. Here the CDR3 reads CASSPRSTETQYF. CDR3 coding DNA: TGTGCCAGCAGCCCCAGGTCCACGGAGACCCAGTACTTC.

The chain joins TRBV27 to TRBJ2-2, with D possibly being TRBD2 (5 bases). V was pared by 8 bases and J by 1 base, with 17 bases between. Germline CDR1 and CDR2: MNHEY and SMNVEV (reference sequence). The CDR3 covers 16 residues. The CDR3 sequence: CASSLFGVGNTGELFF. DNA for the CDR3: TGTGCCAGCTCCCTATTCGGGGTTGGGAACACCGGGGAGCTGTTTTTT.

The rearrangement uses TRBV7-7 and TRBJ1-2; 7 nucleotides match TRBD1. Germline V lookup: CDR1 SSHAT, CDR2 FNYEAQ (reference sequence). The junction had 7 bases not matched to a gene; V was cut back by 1 base and J by 8 bases. The CDR3 covers 14 residues. CDR3 residues: CASSLDPTGYGYTF. DNA for the CDR3: TGTGCCAGCAGCTTAGATCCGACAGGGTACGGCTACACCTTC.

The V and J genes are TRBV19 and TRBJ2-6, with 7 bases identical to TRBD1. CDR3 length equals 17 residues. V lost 0 bases, J lost 1 base, and 3 bases stayed unmatched. CDR1 LNHDA and CDR2 SQIVND come from the germline V gene (reference sequence). CDR3 sequence: CASSIDRQGSGANVLTF. The CDR3 DNA sequence: TGTGCCAGTAGTATAGATCGACAGGGATCTGGGGCCAACGTCCTGACTTTC. The full variable domain, completed using reference TRBV19 and TRBJ2-6, is DGGITQSPKYLFRKEGQNVTLSCEQNLNHDAMYWYRQDPGQGLRLIYYSQIVNDFQKGDIAEGYSVSREKKESFPLTVTSAQKNPTAFYLCASSIDRQGSGANVLTFGAGSRLTVL.

This chain joins TRBV27 and TRBJ1-6; D is unclear. CDR1 and CDR2 from the germline V gene are MNHEY and SMNVEV (reference sequence). Between the trimmed V and J ends, which lost 4 bases and 8 bases, there was a span of 12 bases. The CDR3 runs 14 residues. CDR3 loop: CASSYGVLHSPLHF. CDR3 sequence (DNA): TGTGCCAGCAGTTACGGGGTTCTACATTCACCCCTCCACTTT.

This clone was found once. The chain combines TRBV13 with TRBJ2-2; 7 bases agree with TRBD1. CDR1 is PRHDT and CDR2 is FYEKMQ in the germline V gene (reference sequence). The CDR3 extends over 14 amino acids. With V trimmed by 5 bases and J by 9 bases, 9 bases remained unmatched. CDR3 protein: CASSPSYRGRELFF. DNA of the CDR3: TGTGCCAGCAGCCCCTCATACAGGGGAAGGGAGCTGTTTTTT.

V usage is TRBV6-1 and J usage is TRBJ2-1, with a tentative D call TRBD2 (5 bases). V was cut by 0 bases and J by 14 bases, with 17 bases left in between. Germline V gene data show CDR1 as MNHNS and CDR2 as SASEGT. The CDR3 spans 14 residues. CDR3 DNA sequence: TGTGCCAGCAGTGAAGCGCCCCTCGGGGTTCAGGAGTTCTTC. It is translated as CASSEAPLGVQEFF.

The chain has TRBV7-9 and TRBJ2-2, with 7 bases lining up with TRBD1. V lost 4 bases, J lost 5 bases, and 16 bases stayed unmatched. CDR1 and CDR2 from the germline V gene are SEHNR and FQNEAQ (reference sequence). This CDR3 has 18 residues. Here the CDR3 DNA reads TGTGCCAGCAGCTCCTCCCCGGGACAGAATAATCCAACCGGGGAGCTGTTTTTT. This encodes CASSSSPGQNNPTGELFF. The variable domain in full, completed from reference TRBV7-9 and TRBJ2-2, reads DTGVSQNPRHKITKRGQNVTFRCDPISEHNRLYWYRQTLGQGPEFLTYFQNEAQLEKSRLLSDRFSAERPKGSFSTLEIQRTEQGDSAMYLCASSSSPGQNNPTGELFFGEGSRLTVL.

This clone has only a few counts. The V call is TRBV4-3, the J call TRBJ1-5, with a tentative D call TRBD1 (5 bases). V was clipped by 3 bases and J by 7 bases, with 13 bases between them. The CDR3 length is 14 residues. Looked up from germline, CDR1 is LGHNA and CDR2 is YSLEER. The DNA of the CDR3 is TGCGCCAGCAGCCAGTGGGGGGGGAACCAGCCCCAGCATTTT. Protein product: CASSQWGGNQPQHF.